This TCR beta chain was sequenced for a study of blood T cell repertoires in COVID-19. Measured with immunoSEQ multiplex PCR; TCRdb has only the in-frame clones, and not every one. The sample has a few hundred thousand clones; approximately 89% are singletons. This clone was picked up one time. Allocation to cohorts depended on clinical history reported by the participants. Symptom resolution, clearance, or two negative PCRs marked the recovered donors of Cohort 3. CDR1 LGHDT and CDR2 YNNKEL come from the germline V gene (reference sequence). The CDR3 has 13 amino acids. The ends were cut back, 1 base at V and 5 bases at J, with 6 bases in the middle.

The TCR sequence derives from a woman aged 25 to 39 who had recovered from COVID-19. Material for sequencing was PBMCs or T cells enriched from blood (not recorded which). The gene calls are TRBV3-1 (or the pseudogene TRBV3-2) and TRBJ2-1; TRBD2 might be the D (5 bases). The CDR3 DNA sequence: TGTGCCAGCAGCCAAGTGCGGGACAATGAGCAGTTCTTC. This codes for CASSQVRDNEQFF.